Following are 27 T cell receptor beta chains from one sample sequenced in a study of blood T cell repertoires in COVID-19. TCRdb's table, derived via immunoSEQ multiplex PCR, lists solely in-frame clones and lacks some. The table lists roughly 150,000 clones, around four fifths of them singletons. The sample comprised peripheral blood. All receptors derive from a human donor in a cohort sampled during active COVID-19.

The chain couples TRBV7-2 to TRBJ2-5; D perhaps matches TRBD2 (5 bases). The CDR3 extends over 15 amino acids. Germline CDR1 reads SGHTA; CDR2 reads FQGNSA. V shed 0 bases and J shed 5 bases, with 13 bases lying between them. The CDR3 sequence is CASSLALGRRETQYF. The CDR3 region has the DNA TGTGCCAGCAGCTTAGCGCTGGGAAGGAGGGAGACCCAGTACTTC.

This CDR3 reads CASSPRMASGVYNEQFF. For the CDR3, the DNA is TGTGCCAGCAGCCCCAGAATGGCTAGCGGGGTTTACAATGAGCAGTTCTTC. The rearrangement uses TRBV7-2 and TRBJ2-1; 9 bases fit TRBD2. After removal of 5 bases from V and 4 bases from J, the junction contained 12 bases not matched to a gene. The CDR3 sequence is 17 residues long. The germline gives CDR1 SGHTA, CDR2 FQGNSA.

This chain connects TRBV7-7 to TRBJ2-2, with 8 nucleotides matching TRBD2. The length of the CDR3 is 17 residues. Germline V lookup: CDR1 SSHAT, CDR2 FNYEAQ (reference sequence). V lost 5 bases, J lost 5 bases, and 13 bases stayed unmatched. CDR3 nucleotides: TGTGCCAGCAGCCCCGGGTTGGCGGGGGGAAAAACCGGGGAGCTGTTTTTT. This sequence encodes CASSPGLAGGKTGELFF.

The genes are TRBV5-6 and TRBJ2-7; D is ambiguous. The CDR3 is 13 residues long. The germline gives CDR1 SGHDT, CDR2 YYEEEE. Trimming took 2 bases from V and 2 from J, leaving 8 bases between them. The CDR3 DNA sequence: TGTGCCAGCAGCTTCGCGAGTGCCTACGAGCAGTACTTC. Translating it yields CASSFASAYEQYF.

The chain uses TRBV27 and TRBJ1-2; no clear D gene. Germline CDR1 and CDR2: MNHEY and SMNVEV (reference sequence). V lost 1 base and J lost 4, with 13 bases in between. The CDR3 runs to 15 residues. The CDR3 nucleotides read TGTGCCAGCAGTTTATTCGGGGAGAAAGGCTATGGCTACACCTTC. Translation gives CASSLFGEKGYGYTF.

This chain connects TRBV6-5 to TRBJ1-1, with TRBD1 as a possible D gene (6 bases). In germline, CDR1 is MNHEY, CDR2 SVGAGI. This CDR3 is 11 amino acids long. The CDR3 DNA is TGTGTCTCCAGGGGGAACACTGAAGCTTTCTTT. It translates to CVSRGNTEAFF.

The chain carries TRBV4-3 and TRBJ1-4; 12 nucleotides align to TRBD1. V was pared by 5 bases and J by 5 bases, with 18 bases of the junction left unmatched. Looked up from germline, CDR1 is LGHNA and CDR2 is YSLEER. This CDR3 is 20 amino acids long. CDR3 protein: CASSTLTSGTGGFKNEKLFF. The CDR3 DNA reads as TGCGCCAGCAGCACCCTAACGTCCGGGACAGGGGGCTTTAAAAATGAAAAACTGTTTTTT.

The V gene is TRBV5-6, the J gene TRBJ2-1; 8 bases match TRBD1. The CDR3 has 14 amino acids. V shed 5 bases, J shed 7 bases, and the junction held 8 bases outside the gene matches. Germline V gene sequence: CDR1 SGHDT, CDR2 YYEEEE. Here the CDR3 DNA reads TGTGCCAGCAGAGCAGGACAGGGAAGGAATGAGCAGTTCTTC. Translation: CASRAGQGRNEQFF.

The CDR3: CASSLARLDTQYF. CDR3 DNA: TGTGCCAGCAGCTTAGCACGACTAGATACGCAGTATTTT. This chain joins TRBV7-7 and TRBJ2-3; D not certain. The CDR3 contains 13 residues. V was pared by 0 bases and J by 5 bases, with 6 bases between. Germline loops: CDR1 SSHAT, CDR2 FNYEAQ (reference sequence).

This sequence joins TRBV4-3 and TRBJ1-2; D call uncertain. V lost 0 bases and J lost 2, with 10 bases in between. CDR3 size: 15 residues. From germline, CDR1 is LGHNA and CDR2 YSLEER. As DNA, the CDR3 is TGCGCCAGCAGCCAAGATGCACAGCAGAACTATGGCTACACCTTC. It is translated as CASSQDAQQNYGYTF.

The V call is TRBV27, the J call TRBJ1-2; a possible D gene is TRBD1 (6 bases). This CDR3 spans 17 amino acids. V was pared by 3 bases and J by 8 bases, with 25 bases between. Germline loops: CDR1 MNHEY, CDR2 SMNVEV (reference sequence). The CDR3 here is CASSFEPGVGFGRGYTF. Written as DNA, the CDR3 is TGTGCCAGCAGTTTCGAACCAGGGGTAGGGTTTGGAAGGGGCTACACCTTC.

In this sample, this clone turned up a few times. The chain uses TRBV5-6 and TRBJ1-6, with D possibly TRBD1 on 6 matching bases. This CDR3 is 16 amino acids long. Germline V lookup: CDR1 SGHDT, CDR2 YYEEEE. Trimming shortened V by 3 bases and J by 7 bases, and 17 bases separated the two germline ends. CDR3 DNA: TGTGCCAGCAGCTGGGGGTTACAGGGAAAGAATTCACCCCTCCACTTT. Encoded protein: CASSWGLQGKNSPLHF.

The chain recombines TRBV5-4 with TRBJ2-3, with a possible D match to TRBD2 (6 bases). V lost 0 bases, J lost 5 bases, and 13 bases lay in between. The CDR3 runs to 15 residues. CDR1 is SGHNT and CDR2 is YYREEE in the germline V gene (reference sequence). The CDR3 region has the DNA TGTGCCAGCAGCTTGGAGCCGGAGGGAATAGATACGCAGTATTTT. Protein sequence: CASSLEPEGIDTQYF.

The chain couples TRBV7-9 to TRBJ2-1; a weak D match, TRBD1 (5 bases). The CDR3 runs 15 residues. Deletions cut 2 bases from V and 9 bases from J, with 17 bases between. Germline V gives CDR1 SEHNR, CDR2 FQNEAQ (reference sequence). This CDR3 is CASSLLSGPRTEQFF. The DNA of the CDR3 is TGTGCCAGCAGCTTATTATCAGGGCCACGCACTGAGCAGTTCTTC.

The rearrangement joins TRBV7-2 to TRBJ1-3, with D maybe TRBD1 (6 bases). The V gene lost 5 bases and the J gene lost 0 bases, with 11 bases spanning the gap. The CDR3 runs 15 residues. Germline V gives CDR1 SGHTA, CDR2 FQGNSA. The CDR3 region is CASSETGTSGNTIYF. Here the CDR3 DNA reads TGTGCCAGCAGCGAGACAGGCACCTCTGGAAACACCATATATTTT. The entire variable domain, with the rest obtained from reference TRBV7-2 and TRBJ1-3, is as follows: GAGVSQSPSNKVTEKGKDVELRCDPISGHTALYWYRQSLGQGLEFLIYFQGNSAPDKSGLPSDRFSAERTGGSVSTLTIQRTQQEDSAVYLCASSETGTSGNTIYFGEGSWLTVV.

V gene TRBV10-3 combines with J gene TRBJ1-1; tentatively, D is TRBD1 (6 bases). The length of the CDR3 is 15 residues. Germline values: CDR1 ENHRY, CDR2 SYGVKD. The V and J ends lost 3 bases and 0 bases respectively, with 11 bases between them. The CDR3 is CAISERGQLNTEAFF. Here the CDR3 DNA reads TGTGCCATCAGTGAACGTGGACAGCTGAACACTGAAGCTTTCTTT.

This chain links TRBV5-1 with TRBJ2-3; 8 nucleotides match TRBD2. The CDR3 is 17 residues long. With V trimmed by 5 bases and J by 4 bases, 15 bases remained unmatched. CDR1 and CDR2 (germline): SGHRS, YFSETQ. The CDR3 nucleotides are TGCGCCAGCAGGTCGGCTAGCGGGTTATCCCGGGCAGATACGCAGTATTTT. Its translation is CASRSASGLSRADTQYF.

The chain is built from TRBV28 and TRBJ2-6, with D tentatively TRBD1 (6 bases). Germline assignment: CDR1 MDHEN and CDR2 SYDVKM. The V gene lost 4 bases and the J gene lost 2 bases, with 27 bases spanning the gap. The CDR3 is 21 residues long. CDR3 sequence (DNA): TGTGCCAGCAGTTCCCGTGGTCGGGTGGGACATCCTGCTGCTGGGGCCAACGTCCTGACTTTC. This translates into CASSSRGRVGHPAAGANVLTF. The variable domain in full, completed from reference TRBV28 and TRBJ2-6, reads DVKVTQSSRYLVKRTGEKVFLECVQDMDHENMFWYRQDPGLGLRLIYFSYDVKMKEKGDIPEGYSVSREKKERFSLILESASTNQTSMYLCASSSRGRVGHPAAGANVLTFGAGSRLTVL.

The V and J genes are TRBV7-3 and TRBJ1-6; D gene uncertain. CDR3 length equals 13 residues. Between the trimmed V and J ends, which lost 4 bases and 7 bases, there was a span of 8 bases. Germline assignment: CDR1 SGHTA and CDR2 FQGTGA. The CDR3, as DNA: TGTGCCAGCAGCTCGGAGGCCAATTCACCCCTCCACTTT. Translated, it gives CASSSEANSPLHF. Supplemented by reference TRBV7-3 and TRBJ1-6, the full variable domain reads GAGVSQTPSNKVTEKGKYVELRCDPISGHTALYWYRQSLGQGPEFLIYFQGTGAADDSGLPNDRFFAVRPEGSVSTLKIQRTERGDSAVYLCASSSEANSPLHFGNGTRLTVT.

The rearrangement links TRBV19 to TRBJ1-2, with 7 bases lining up with TRBD1. J lost 0 bases, V lost 4 bases, and 8 bases had no gene match. The CDR3 has 16 amino acids. Germline assignment: CDR1 LNHDA and CDR2 SQIVND (reference sequence). The CDR3, as DNA: TGTGCCAGTAGTAGGGGACAGACAATAACTAACTATGGCTACACCTTC. Translated: CASSRGQTITNYGYTF.

This chain connects TRBV5-4 to TRBJ2-6; tentatively, D is TRBD1 (5 bases). This CDR3 has 15 residues. Germline-derived CDR1 and CDR2 are SGHNT and YYREEE (reference sequence). V dropped 5 bases and J dropped 0 bases, with 9 bases sitting between them. CDR3 nucleotides: TGTGCCAGCAGATCAGGGATCTCTGGGGCCAACGTCCTGACTTTC. This encodes CASRSGISGANVLTF.

Comments on this clone: Other DNA sequences within the sample encode an identical CDR3. V and J are TRBV12-3 or TRBV12-4 and TRBJ2-1; TRBD2 is a possible D gene (6 bases). CDR3 length equals 13 residues. Trimming took 5 bases from V and 4 from J, leaving 9 bases between them. As DNA, the CDR3 is TGTGCCAGCAGTCTGGGACTGTACAATGAGCAGTTCTTC. Residues: CASSLGLYNEQFF.

The V and J genes are TRBV6-5 and TRBJ1-1; D remains ambiguous. Deletions cut 6 bases from V and 1 base from J, with 12 bases between. CDR1 is MNHEY, CDR2 SVGAGI, per germline. The CDR3 has 14 residues. The CDR3 loop is CASSSLGRNTEAFF. DNA of the CDR3: TGTGCCAGCAGCTCCCTAGGGAGGAACACTGAAGCTTTCTTT.

The chain has TRBV27 and TRBJ2-6; 7 positions match TRBD1. Looked up from germline, CDR1 is MNHEY and CDR2 is SMNVEV (reference sequence). The CDR3 sequence is 18 residues long. With V trimmed by 4 bases and J by 5 bases, 14 bases remained unmatched. The CDR3 sequence: CASSSRIGTAYRANVLTF. DNA for the CDR3: TGTGCCAGCAGTTCGCGCATAGGGACAGCTTATAGGGCCAACGTCCTGACTTTC.

CDR3 DNA: TGTGCCACCAGTGGTGCGGCGGGAGGGAGAGACTCCTACAATGAGCAGTTCTTC. As protein: CATSGAAGGRDSYNEQFF. V usage is TRBV24-1 and J usage is TRBJ2-1; TRBD2 matches 9 bases. Germline V gene sequence: CDR1 KGHDR, CDR2 SFDVKD. The CDR3 runs 18 residues. The V segment lost 5 bases and the J segment 0 bases; nucleotides outside the gene matches: 10.

The gene calls are TRBV27 and TRBJ2-1; TRBD1 agrees at 9 bases. CDR1 and CDR2 (germline): MNHEY, SMNVEV (reference sequence). Germline trimming cut 5 bases from V and 6 bases from J; bases unmatched to any gene: 8. CDR3 length equals 15 residues. The CDR3 nucleotides read TGTGCCAGCAGTGACCGGGACAGGGCGGGCAATGAGCAGTTCTTC. Residues: CASSDRDRAGNEQFF.

J is TRBJ1-2 and V is TRBV18, with D unclear. Per germline, CDR1 KGHSH and CDR2 LQKENI. CDR3 length equals 13 residues. Trimming stripped 0 bases from V and 7 bases from J, with 9 bases between. The CDR3 is CASSPPSQIGYTF. DNA of the CDR3: TGTGCCAGCTCACCACCGTCCCAGATTGGCTACACCTTC.